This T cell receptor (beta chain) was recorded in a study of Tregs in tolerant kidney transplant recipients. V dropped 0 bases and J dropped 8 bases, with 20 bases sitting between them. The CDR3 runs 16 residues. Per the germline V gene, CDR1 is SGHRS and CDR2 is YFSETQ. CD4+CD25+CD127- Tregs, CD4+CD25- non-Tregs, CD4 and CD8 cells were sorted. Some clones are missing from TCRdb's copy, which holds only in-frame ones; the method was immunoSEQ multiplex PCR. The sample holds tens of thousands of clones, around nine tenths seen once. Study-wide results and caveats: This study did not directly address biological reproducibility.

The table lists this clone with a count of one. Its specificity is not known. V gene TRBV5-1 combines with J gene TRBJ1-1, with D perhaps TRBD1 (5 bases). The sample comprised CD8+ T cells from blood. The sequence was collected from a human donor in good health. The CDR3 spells CASSLALPVRGEEAFF. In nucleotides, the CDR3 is TGCGCCAGCAGCTTGGCCCTTCCAGTTAGGGGAGAGGAAGCTTTCTTT.